A single sample is the source of the 12 T cell receptor beta chains below, sequenced in a study of beta chain features in type 1 diabetes. The authors reverse transcribed all of the isolated RNA, so sequencing captured expressed TCRB transcripts. Here immunoSEQ multiplex PCR was the method, and the copy in TCRdb shows in-frame clones only, minus some. The profile shows around 180,000 clones, 7.8% of them singletons. No antigen is known for these receptors. Findings of the study overall: All four CD4+ subsets from Type 1 diabetes patients carried moderately but significantly shorter TCRB CDR3s.

What was sequenced was central memory CD4+ T cells from blood. The receptors originated from a middle-aged woman with type 1 diabetes.

The chain uses TRBV28 and TRBJ2-5, with TRBD1 identical over 7 bases. The closer fit of TRBJ2-7 to the DNA end suggests the J call may be wrong. The CDR3 runs to 12 residues. Per germline, CDR1 MDHEN and CDR2 SYDVKM. The CDR3 DNA reads TGTGCCAGCGTGAGGACAGGCTACGAGCAGTACTTC. Residues: CASVRTGYEQYF.

The chain links TRBV4-3 to TRBJ1-6; unclear D gene. Germline CDR1 is LGHNA and CDR2 is YSLEER. V was clipped by 1 base and J by 7 bases, with 8 bases between them. The CDR3 has 14 amino acids. CDR3 amino acids: CASSQVSGNSPLHF. CDR3 in DNA: TGCGCCAGCAGCCAAGTGTCGGGAAATTCACCCCTCCACTTT.

The chain employs TRBV28 and TRBJ2-1, with 8 bases lining up with TRBD1. The ends lost 5 bases at V and 6 bases at J; junction bases unmatched: 9. CDR3 length: 15 amino acids. Germline-derived CDR1 and CDR2 are MDHEN and SYDVKM. Here the CDR3 reads CASSPSTGAGNEQFF. The CDR3 DNA reads TGTGCCAGCAGTCCCTCGACAGGGGCAGGCAATGAGCAGTTCTTC.

V usage is TRBV5-5 and J usage is TRBJ1-1; 8 bases agree with TRBD1. V lost 4 bases to trimming and J lost 11 bases; unmatched junction nucleotides: 13. Per the germline V gene, CDR1 is SGHKS and CDR2 is YYEKEE (reference sequence). This CDR3 spans 14 amino acids. CDR3 sequence: CASSQDYLQGDAFF. CDR3 coding DNA: TGTGCCAGCAGCCAAGATTATTTACAGGGGGATGCTTTCTTT.

This clone is a singleton in its sample. The J gene is TRBJ1-1, the V gene TRBV7-3, with TRBD1 matching 7 bases. From germline, CDR1 is SGHTA and CDR2 FQGTGA. The length of the CDR3 is 12 residues. V trimming: 4 bases; J trimming: 12 bases; junction bases outside the gene matches: 8. The CDR3 DNA reads TGTGCCAGCAGCTCAGGTGGACAGGCACCTTTCTTT. Translation gives CASSSGGQAPFF.

The V gene is TRBV11-2, the J gene TRBJ1-4, with D uncertain. The V end lost 1 base, the J end lost 7 bases, and 4 bases lay between the germline ends. Germline assignment: CDR1 SGHAT and CDR2 FQNNGV. The CDR3 totals 12 residues. The CDR3 coding sequence is TGTGCCAGCAGCTTAGGCGGTGAAAAACTGTTTTTT. Protein sequence: CASSLGGEKLFF. The full variable domain, completed using reference TRBV11-2 and TRBJ1-4, is EAGVAQSPRYKIIEKRQSVAFWCNPISGHATLYWYQQILGQGPKLLIQFQNNGVVDDSQLPKDRFSAERLKGVDSTLKIQPAKLEDSAVYLCASSLGGEKLFFGSGTQLSVL.

This clone has a handful of counts. J is TRBJ2-2 and V is TRBV28; 11 bases fit TRBD2. CDR1 and CDR2 (germline): MDHEN, SYDVKM. V shed 7 bases, J shed 6 bases, and the junction held 13 bases outside the gene matches. The CDR3 covers 17 residues. The CDR3 DNA follows: TGTGCCAGCACCTCCCCTAGCGGGGGGTTGCGCGCCGGGGAGCTGTTTTTT. Translated, it gives CASTSPSGGLRAGELFF. Full variable domain (rest looked up from reference TRBV28 and TRBJ2-2): DVKVTQSSRYLVKRTGEKVFLECVQDMDHENMFWYRQDPGLGLRLIYFSYDVKMKEKGDIPEGYSVSREKKERFSLILESASTNQTSMYLCASTSPSGGLRAGELFFGEGSRLTVL.

Comments on this clone: Within the sample, other DNA sequences also encode this same CDR3. The V call is TRBV6-5, the J call TRBJ2-2; 10 bases match TRBD1. Losses at the gene ends were 6 bases for V and 2 bases for J; bases not matched to a gene: 3. The CDR3 runs to 15 residues. Germline CDR1 reads MNHEY; CDR2 reads SVGAGI. The CDR3 bases are TGTGCCAGCAGCCGACAGGGGGCCAACACCGGGGAGCTGTTTTTT. Protein: CASSRQGANTGELFF.

The chain carries TRBV27 and TRBJ2-7; TRBD1 agrees at 10 bases. Germline V gene data show CDR1 as MNHEY and CDR2 as SMNVEV (reference sequence). Unmatched junction bases numbered 6, after V lost 5 bases and J lost 2 bases. This CDR3 is 15 amino acids long. The CDR3 nucleotides are TGTGCCAGCAGTCCCCGGGACAGGGGCACCTACGAGCAGTACTTC. It specifies CASSPRDRGTYEQYF.

This clone has only a few counts. The genes are TRBV6-5 and TRBJ1-1, with TRBD1 as a possible D gene (6 bases). V lost 6 bases, J lost 1 base, and 15 bases lay in between. Germline values: CDR1 MNHEY, CDR2 SVGAGI. CDR3 length: 15 amino acids. CDR3 nucleotide sequence: TGTGCCAGCAGGTCGGGACACCTAAAGAACACTGAAGCTTTCTTT. It codes for CASRSGHLKNTEAFF.

The chain's CDR3 is CASSLEFNDRGETQYF. Here the CDR3 DNA reads TGCGCCAGCAGCTTGGAATTCAACGACAGGGGGGAGACCCAGTACTTC. This chain uses TRBV5-1 with TRBJ2-5; 9 bases line up with TRBD1. V lost 0 bases to trimming and J lost 5 bases; unmatched junction nucleotides: 8. Germline CDR1 reads SGHRS; CDR2 reads YFSETQ. This CDR3 spans 16 amino acids.

This rearrangement joins TRBV28 to TRBJ1-2, with 7 bases identical to TRBD1. From germline, CDR1 is MDHEN and CDR2 SYDVKM. Losses at the gene ends were 2 bases for V and 5 bases for J; bases not matched to a gene: 2. CDR3 length: 13 residues. The CDR3 coding sequence is TGTGCCAGCAGTTTAGTACAGGGGTATGGCTACACCTTC. This translates into CASSLVQGYGYTF.